The present entry profiles one T cell receptor (beta chain) with its context. The source of the sample is a study of control samples from healthy donors and cancer patients. The germline V gene encodes CDR1 GTSNPN and CDR2 SVGIG (reference sequence). The CDR3 has 13 amino acids. The V segment lost 3 bases and the J segment 8 bases; nucleotides outside the gene matches: 8. The table came from immunoSEQ multiplex PCR; TCRdb's copy has only in-frame clones and leaves some out. The data contain about 75,000 clones, less than 95% of them singletons. Source material: blood. This receptor was identified in a woman aged 40 to 50 in good health. The chain combines TRBV30 with TRBJ2-3, with 7 bases aligning to TRBD1. The CDR3 DNA follows: TGTGCCTGGAGCGACACAGGGGCGAGTACGCAGTATTTT. Amino acids: CAWSDTGASTQYF.